This TCR beta chain was retrieved from a study of blood T cells in healthy people across ages. Regarding the study as a whole: Per million T cells, the diversity of TCR beta decreased roughly linearly as age advanced. No one knew whether donors had CMV, which possibly confounded expanded clonotype changes.

Primed by a sample-barcoded 5' primer and a J-beta primer mix, a second PCR proceeded for about 6 to 12 cycles. Each CDR3 protein is one row after TCRdb ran MiXCR on the 5' RACE reads. This table holds 1.2 million to 1.5 million distinct CDR3 sequences, around 59% found once. This CDR3 has 15 residues. Trimming removed 3 bases at V and 1 base at J, with 12 bases between. From germline, CDR1 is LNHDA and CDR2 SQIVND (reference sequence). This clonotype appeared once. Its antigen remains unidentified. V is TRBV19 and J is TRBJ1-1; D remains unclear. The sequencing sample was made of blood. This receptor was identified in a man younger than 30 in good health. CDR3 sequence reads: CASSIQGGRNTEAFF. DNA of the CDR3: TGTGCCAGTAGTATTCAAGGTGGGAGGAACACTGAAGCTTTCTTT.